The table lists the clone carrying this T cell receptor beta chain with many counts. Its cognate antigen is unknown. The data stem from a study of response to subunit inactivated influenza vaccine. The study, taken as a whole, reports: The study's authors posited that every seasonal influenza vaccination enlists few new T cells.

V gave up 2 bases and J gave up 7 bases; unmatched junction bases: 16. CDR1 is DFQATT and CDR2 is SNEGSKA in the germline V gene (reference sequence). The CDR3 covers 16 residues. TCRdb called the RT-PCR reads again in MiXCR, with one record for every CDR3 protein. This table has about 830,000 distinct CDR3 sequences, about 18% appearing once. The sequence was collected from a man aged 45-60 years who received an inactivated influenza vaccine. The J gene is TRBJ1-1, the V gene TRBV20-1; 7 nucleotides align to TRBD1. This specimen was PBMCs from blood, taken approximately 5 days after vaccination. The CDR3 bases are TGCAGTGCTAGAAGGGTCGGGAACAGGGGAATTGGTGAAGCTTTCTTT. Protein sequence: CSARRVGNRGIGEAFF.